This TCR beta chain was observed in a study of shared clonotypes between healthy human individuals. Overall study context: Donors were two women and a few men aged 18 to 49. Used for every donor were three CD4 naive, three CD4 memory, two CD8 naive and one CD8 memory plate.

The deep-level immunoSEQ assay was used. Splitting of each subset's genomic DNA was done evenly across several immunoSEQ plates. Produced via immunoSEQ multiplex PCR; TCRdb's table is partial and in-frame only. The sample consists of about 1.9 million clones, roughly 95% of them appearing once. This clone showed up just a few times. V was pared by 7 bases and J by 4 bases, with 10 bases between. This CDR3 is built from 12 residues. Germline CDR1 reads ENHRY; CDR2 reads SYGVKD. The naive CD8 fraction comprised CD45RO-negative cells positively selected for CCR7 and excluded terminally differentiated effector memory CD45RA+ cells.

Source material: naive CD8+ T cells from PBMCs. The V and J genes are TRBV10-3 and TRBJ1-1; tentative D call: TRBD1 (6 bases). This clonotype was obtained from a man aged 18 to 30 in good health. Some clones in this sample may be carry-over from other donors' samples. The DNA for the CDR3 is TGTGCCATCAAGGGGGGACTCACTGAAGCTTTCTTT. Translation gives CAIKGGLTEAFF.